One TCR beta chain is described in this entry. Antigen unknown. This record comes from a study of post-analysis software for immune sequencing data. Whole-study results and caveats: Multiple sclerosis patients showed significantly lower normalized Chao1 diversity than controls did. Among roughly 5 TRBV segments more frequent in patients than controls were TRBV5-6, TRBV5-1 and TRBV20-1.

Prepared TCR beta cDNA libraries contained unique molecular identifiers. TCRdb independently ran MiXCR on the PCR reads; one entry per CDR3 protein. The data contain a few hundred thousand distinct CDR3 sequences, roughly a third of them singletons. In germline, CDR1 is DFQATT, CDR2 SNEGSKA (reference sequence). V was clipped by 0 bases and J by 4 bases; unmatched bases: 15. The CDR3 is 19 amino acids. The clonotype was recovered from a girl aged 5-17 years with multiple sclerosis. The sample was blood. V gene TRBV20-1 combines with J gene TRBJ2-5, with TRBD2 matching 12 bases. The CDR3 protein is CSARDWASGRADRLETQYF. The CDR3 DNA reads as TGCAGTGCTAGAGATTGGGCTAGCGGGAGGGCCGATCGCCTAGAGACCCAGTACTTC.